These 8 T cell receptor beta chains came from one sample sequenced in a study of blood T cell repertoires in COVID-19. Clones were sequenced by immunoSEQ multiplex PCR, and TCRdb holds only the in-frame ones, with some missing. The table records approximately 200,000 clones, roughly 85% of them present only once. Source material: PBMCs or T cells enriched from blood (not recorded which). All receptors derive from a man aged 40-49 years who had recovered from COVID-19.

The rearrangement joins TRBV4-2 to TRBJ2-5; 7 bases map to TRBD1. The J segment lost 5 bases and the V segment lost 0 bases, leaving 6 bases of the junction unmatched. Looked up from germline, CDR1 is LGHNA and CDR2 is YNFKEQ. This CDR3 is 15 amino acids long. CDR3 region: CASSQEGGKRETQYF. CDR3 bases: TGTGCCAGCAGCCAAGAAGGGGGCAAAAGGGAGACCCAGTACTTC.

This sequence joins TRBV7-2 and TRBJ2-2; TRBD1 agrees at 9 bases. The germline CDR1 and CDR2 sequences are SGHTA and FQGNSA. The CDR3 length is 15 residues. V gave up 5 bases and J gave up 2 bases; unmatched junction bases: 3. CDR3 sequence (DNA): TGTGCCAGCAGCCTGGGACAGGGAAACACCGGGGAGCTGTTTTTT. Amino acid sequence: CASSLGQGNTGELFF.

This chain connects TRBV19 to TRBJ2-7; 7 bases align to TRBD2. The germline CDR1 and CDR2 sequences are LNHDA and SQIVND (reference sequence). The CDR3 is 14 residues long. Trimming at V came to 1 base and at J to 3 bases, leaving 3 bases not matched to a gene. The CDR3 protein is CASSIGRGSYEQYF. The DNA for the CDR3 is TGTGCCAGTAGTATAGGGCGCGGGAGCTACGAGCAGTACTTC.

The CDR3 DNA is TGTGCCAGCAGTTTATCGGGACTGGAATCCTACGAGCAGTACTTC. Its translation: CASSLSGLESYEQYF. This chain links TRBV27 with TRBJ2-7; a possible D gene is TRBD2 (6 bases). This CDR3 contains 15 residues. Trimming took off 0 bases at V and 1 base at J, with 10 bases between the two ends. Germline V CDR1 and CDR2: MNHEY, SMNVEV (reference sequence).

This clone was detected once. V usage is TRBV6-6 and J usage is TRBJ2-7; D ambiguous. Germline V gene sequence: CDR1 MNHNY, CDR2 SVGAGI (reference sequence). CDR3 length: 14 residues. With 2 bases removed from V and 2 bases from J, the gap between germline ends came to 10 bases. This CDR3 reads CASSYRDKPYEQYF. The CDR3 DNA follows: TGTGCCAGCAGTTACCGTGACAAGCCCTACGAGCAGTACTTC.

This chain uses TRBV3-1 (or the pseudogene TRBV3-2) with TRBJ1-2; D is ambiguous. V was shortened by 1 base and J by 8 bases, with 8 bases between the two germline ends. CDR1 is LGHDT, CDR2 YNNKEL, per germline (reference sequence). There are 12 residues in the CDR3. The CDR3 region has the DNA TGTGCCAGCAGCCAAGCACATTCGGGCTACACCTTC. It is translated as CASSQAHSGYTF.

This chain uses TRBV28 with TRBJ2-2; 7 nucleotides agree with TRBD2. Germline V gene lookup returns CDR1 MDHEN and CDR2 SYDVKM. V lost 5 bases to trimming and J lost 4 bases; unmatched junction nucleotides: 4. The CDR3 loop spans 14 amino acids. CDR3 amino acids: CASSAGESTGELFF. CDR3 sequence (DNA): TGTGCCAGCAGTGCGGGAGAGTCCACCGGGGAGCTGTTTTTT.

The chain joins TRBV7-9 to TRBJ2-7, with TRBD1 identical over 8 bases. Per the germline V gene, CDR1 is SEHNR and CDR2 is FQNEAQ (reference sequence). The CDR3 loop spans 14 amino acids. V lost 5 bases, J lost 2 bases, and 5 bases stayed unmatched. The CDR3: CASSPGQAAYEQYF. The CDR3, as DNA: TGTGCCAGCAGCCCGGGACAGGCCGCCTACGAGCAGTACTTC.